This T cell receptor beta chain was documented in a study of cytomegalovirus exposure and HLA in healthy donors. The PCR had 60 Vbeta and 13 Jbeta primers. Generated by immunoSEQ multiplex PCR, the TCRdb table keeps only in-frame clones and is missing some. The sample consists of 100,000 to 150,000 clones, roughly 80% of them appearing once. Germline values: CDR1 MNHEY, CDR2 SMNVEV (reference sequence). The CDR3 runs to 19 residues. The J segment lost 7 bases and the V segment lost 3 bases, leaving 20 bases of the junction unmatched. This TCR came from a girl aged 2 to 9 in good health and CMV-seronegative. V gene TRBV27 combines with J gene TRBJ2-1; the match to TRBD2 covers 8 bases. What was sequenced was PBMCs. The CDR3 DNA sequence: TGTGCCAGCAGTTTTACGCCAGCGGGAGAGAGCCCCGCTTGGAATGAGCAGTTCTTC. Its translation: CASSFTPAGESPAWNEQFF.